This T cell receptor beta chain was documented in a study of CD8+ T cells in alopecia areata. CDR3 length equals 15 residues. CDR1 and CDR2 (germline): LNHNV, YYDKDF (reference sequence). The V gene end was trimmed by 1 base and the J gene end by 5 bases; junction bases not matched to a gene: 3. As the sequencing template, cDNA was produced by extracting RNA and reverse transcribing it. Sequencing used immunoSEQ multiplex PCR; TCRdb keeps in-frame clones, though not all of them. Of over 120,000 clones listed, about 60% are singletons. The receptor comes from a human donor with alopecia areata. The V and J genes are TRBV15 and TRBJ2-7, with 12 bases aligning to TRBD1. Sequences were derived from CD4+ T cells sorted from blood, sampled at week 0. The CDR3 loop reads CATSRGGTGGHEQYF. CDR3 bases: TGTGCCACCAGCAGAGGGGGGACAGGGGGCCACGAGCAGTACTTC.